This TCR beta chain appears in the sequencing data of a study of graft-versus-host responses after intestinal transplantation. Sequencing used immunoSEQ multiplex PCR; TCRdb keeps in-frame clones, though not all of them. The sample has about 97,000 clones, roughly 90% seen once; the top ten hold around 16%. The material sequenced was PBMCs, taken about 460 days after intestinal transplant. This TCR was recovered from a human patient who received an intestinal transplant, so some T cells may come from the graft donor.

In DNA, the CDR3 is TGTGCCAGCAGTGGGACGGGCTTTGCGGCCCAGTACTTC. It is translated as CASSGTGFAAQYF. This chain uses TRBV25-1 with TRBJ2-5; D not certain. Deletions cut 4 bases from V and 9 bases from J, with 15 bases between. This CDR3 is 13 amino acids long. Germline V gene sequence: CDR1 MGHDK, CDR2 SYGVNS. The whole variable domain, remainder taken from reference TRBV25-1 and TRBJ2-5, is EADIYQTPRYLVIGTGKKITLECSQTMGHDKMYWYQQDPGMELHLIHYSYGVNSTEKGDLSSESTVSRIRTEHFPLTLESARPSHTSQYLCASSGTGFAAQYFGPGTRLLVL.